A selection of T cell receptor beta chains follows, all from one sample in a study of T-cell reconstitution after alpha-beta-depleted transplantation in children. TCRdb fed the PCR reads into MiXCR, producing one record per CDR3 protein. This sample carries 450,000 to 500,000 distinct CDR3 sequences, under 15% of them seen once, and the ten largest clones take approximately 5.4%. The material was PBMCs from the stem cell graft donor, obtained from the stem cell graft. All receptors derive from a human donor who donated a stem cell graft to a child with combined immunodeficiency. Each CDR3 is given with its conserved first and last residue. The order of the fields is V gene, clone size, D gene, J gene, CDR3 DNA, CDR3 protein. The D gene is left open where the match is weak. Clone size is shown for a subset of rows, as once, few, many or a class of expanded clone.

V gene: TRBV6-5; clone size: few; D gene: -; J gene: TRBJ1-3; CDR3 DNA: TGTGCCAGCAGTTCCGGGACGGACGGAAACACCATATATTTT; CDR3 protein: CASSSGTDGNTIYF
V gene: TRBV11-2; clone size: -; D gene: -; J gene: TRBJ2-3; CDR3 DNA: TGTGCCAGCAGCTTAAGGACAGGCGGGCGGGGGGCTAGCACAGATACGCAGTATTTT; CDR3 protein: CASSLRTGGRGASTDTQYF
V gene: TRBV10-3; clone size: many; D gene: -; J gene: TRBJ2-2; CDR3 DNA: TGTGCCACCGTCCCGAACTTATCGGGCGGGGAGCTGTTTTTT; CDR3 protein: CATVPNLSGGELFF
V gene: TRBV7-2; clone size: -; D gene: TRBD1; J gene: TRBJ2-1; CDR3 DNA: TGTGCCAGCAGCCACCGGGACAGGCCCTACAATGAGCAGTTCTTC; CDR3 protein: CASSHRDRPYNEQFF
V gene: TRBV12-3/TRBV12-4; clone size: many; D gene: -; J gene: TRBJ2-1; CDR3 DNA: TGTGCCAGCACCCTCACGGGAAGGGGCCTGAACCTAGGGGCTTACAATGAGCAGTTCTTC; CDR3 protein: CASTLTGRGLNLGAYNEQFF
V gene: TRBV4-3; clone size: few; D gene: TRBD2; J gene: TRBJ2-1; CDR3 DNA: TGCGCCAGCAGCCCCGGACTAGCGGGAGCCTACAATGAGCAGTTCTTC; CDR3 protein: CASSPGLAGAYNEQFF
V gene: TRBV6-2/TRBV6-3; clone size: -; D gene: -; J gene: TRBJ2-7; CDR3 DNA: TGTGCCAGCAGTTACTGGGCAAGCTCCTACGAGCAGTACTTC; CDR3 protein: CASSYWASSYEQYF
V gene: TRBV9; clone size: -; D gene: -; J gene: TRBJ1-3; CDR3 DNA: TGTGCCAGCAGCGTAGGAACAGGGAATGCTGGAAACACCATATATTTT; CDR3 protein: CASSVGTGNAGNTIYF
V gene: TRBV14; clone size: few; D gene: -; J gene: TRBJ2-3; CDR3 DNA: TGTGCCAGCAGCCAATCGACGACCGGGACACCTTACACAGATACGCAGTATTTT; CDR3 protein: CASSQSTTGTPYTDTQYF
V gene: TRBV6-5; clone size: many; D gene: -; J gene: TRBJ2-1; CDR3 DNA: TGTGCCAGCAGTACCGAACTAGCTGGGTACAATGAGCAGTTCTTC; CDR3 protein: CASSTELAGYNEQFF
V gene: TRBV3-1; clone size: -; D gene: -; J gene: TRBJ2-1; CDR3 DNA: TGTGCCAGCAGTCGGACGGACCCGCGCTATTCTAACAATGAGCAGTTCTTC; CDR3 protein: CASSRTDPRYSNNEQFF
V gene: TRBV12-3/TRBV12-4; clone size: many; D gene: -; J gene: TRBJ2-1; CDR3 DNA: TGTGCCAGCAGTTCTACCGGGACGACCAACAATGAGCAGTTCTTC; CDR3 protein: CASSSTGTTNNEQFF
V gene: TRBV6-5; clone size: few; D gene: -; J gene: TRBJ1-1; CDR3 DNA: TGTGCCAGCAGTTACTCCGTCACAGGGAATCGGGCTTTCTTT; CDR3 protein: CASSYSVTGNRAFF
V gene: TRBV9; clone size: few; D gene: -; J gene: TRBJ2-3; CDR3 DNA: TGTGCCAGCAGCGTGGCCCCGGGACCCAGCACAGATACGCAGTATTTT; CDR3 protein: CASSVAPGPSTDTQYF
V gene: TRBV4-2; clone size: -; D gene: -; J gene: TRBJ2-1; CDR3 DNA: TGTGCCAGCAGCCCCGGCCCCGTCTACTCCTACAATGAGCAGTTCTTC; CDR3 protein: CASSPGPVYSYNEQFF
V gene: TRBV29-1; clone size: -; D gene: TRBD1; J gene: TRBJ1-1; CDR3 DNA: TGCAGCGTCGTGACAGGGCCGGCCACTGAAGCTTTCTTT; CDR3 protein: CSVVTGPATEAFF
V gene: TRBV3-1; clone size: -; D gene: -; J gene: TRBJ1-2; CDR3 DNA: TGTGCCAGCAGCCAAGCGGGGGGAGCTAACTATGGCTACACCTTC; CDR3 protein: CASSQAGGANYGYTF